Each of the 21 T cell receptor beta chains below was sequenced from the same sample in a study of blood T cell repertoires in COVID-19. TCRdb keeps only in-frame clones here, not all; method: immunoSEQ multiplex PCR. The sample lists over 40,000 clones, about nine tenths seen once, with 2.5% to 3% in the top ten. Sequencing was done on a sample of peripheral blood. The receptors originated from a man of 80 years or more with acute or convalescent COVID-19.

This chain links TRBV5-1 with TRBJ2-2; 10 nucleotides align to TRBD1. CDR3 length: 16 amino acids. V lost 3 bases and J lost 0; bases outside the gene matches: 2. Per the germline V gene, CDR1 is SGHRS and CDR2 is YFSETQ. The CDR3 loop reads CASSSGTGANTGELFF. The CDR3 nucleotides are TGCGCCAGCAGCTCTGGGACAGGGGCGAACACCGGGGAGCTGTTTTTT.

J is TRBJ1-1 and V is TRBV6-6; a weak D match, TRBD1 (5 bases). The CDR3 runs 12 residues. V was clipped by 7 bases and J by 5 bases, with 11 bases between them. Germline loops: CDR1 MNHNY, CDR2 SVGAGI (reference sequence). The CDR3 loop reads CASNTGATEAFF. The CDR3 DNA is TGTGCCAGCAATACTGGGGCAACTGAAGCTTTCTTT.

The chain recombines TRBV7-8 with TRBJ1-5; perhaps TRBD1 as D (6 bases). This CDR3 is built from 16 residues. Germline V gives CDR1 SGHVS, CDR2 FQNEAQ. Trimming took off 1 base at V and 6 bases at J, with 16 bases between the two ends. The CDR3 here is CASSLGLGASAQPQHF. DNA for the CDR3: TGTGCCAGCAGCTTAGGGCTGGGGGCTTCGGCTCAGCCCCAGCATTTT.

This clone was seen a handful of times. This sequence joins TRBV6-6 and TRBJ1-6; D is possibly TRBD1 (6 bases). The ends were cut back, 6 bases at V and 7 bases at J, with 16 bases in the middle. This CDR3 region has 15 residues. Germline CDR1 reads MNHNY; CDR2 reads SVGAGI (reference sequence). The CDR3 DNA reads TGTGCCAGCAGACCAGAGGCAGGGGAGAATTCACCCCTCCACTTT. Its protein is CASRPEAGENSPLHF.

The chain uses TRBV25-1 and TRBJ2-1, with D possibly being TRBD2 (5 bases). The CDR3 is 15 amino acids. Per the germline V gene, CDR1 is MGHDK and CDR2 is SYGVNS. V gave up 6 bases and J gave up 0 bases, with 12 bases separating them. CDR3 sequence reads: CASRGAGSSYNEQFF. The CDR3 nucleotides read TGTGCCAGCAGGGGAGCAGGTAGCTCCTACAATGAGCAGTTCTTC.

V is TRBV27 and J is TRBJ2-3; a weak D match, TRBD1 (5 bases). CDR3 size: 14 residues. Trimming removed 0 bases from V and 6 bases from J, with 10 bases in between. Looked up from germline, CDR1 is MNHEY and CDR2 is SMNVEV (reference sequence). The CDR3 nucleotides read TGTGCCAGCAGTTTATCGGGGCCGGAGGATACGCAGTATTTT. It is translated as CASSLSGPEDTQYF.

This clone was seen a handful of times. The rearrangement links TRBV7-2 to TRBJ2-3; 9 positions agree with TRBD1. Germline assignment: CDR1 SGHTA and CDR2 FQGNSA. V lost 5 bases, J lost 2 bases, and 5 bases stayed unmatched. The CDR3 has 15 amino acids. The CDR3 DNA follows: TGTGCCAGCAGCCGGCGGACAGGGGACACAGATACGCAGTATTTT. Amino acid sequence: CASSRRTGDTDTQYF.

The chain recombines TRBV10-3 with TRBJ2-1; 9 positions match TRBD2. V trimming: 6 bases; J trimming: 8 bases; junction bases outside the gene matches: 14. Per germline, CDR1 ENHRY and CDR2 SYGVKD. This CDR3 is 16 amino acids long. CDR3 in amino acids: CAISPTAGGTRDEQFF. The CDR3 DNA reads as TGTGCCATCAGCCCTACAGCGGGGGGTACCCGCGATGAGCAGTTCTTC.

Concerning this clone: Other DNA sequences within the sample encode an identical CDR3. The rearrangement joins TRBV18 to TRBJ2-7; a weak D match, TRBD2 (5 bases). V lost 3 bases and J lost 2, with 8 bases in between. The CDR3 consists of 13 residues. Germline values: CDR1 KGHSH, CDR2 LQKENI. CDR3 nucleotide sequence: TGTGCCAGCTCACCGGCGGGTCCCTACGAGCAGTACTTC. Translating gives CASSPAGPYEQYF.

The chain carries TRBV19 and TRBJ1-5; 7 bases are shared with TRBD1. Germline CDR1 and CDR2: LNHDA and SQIVND (reference sequence). The CDR3 runs 18 residues. The ends lost 4 bases at V and 0 bases at J; junction bases unmatched: 12. As DNA, the CDR3 is TGTGCCAGTAGTACTAGACAGGGCTCTATTCCTAGCAATCAGCCCCAGCATTTT. Protein sequence: CASSTRQGSIPSNQPQHF.

V and J are TRBV3-1 (or the pseudogene TRBV3-2) and TRBJ2-3, with TRBD2 matching over 8 bases. There are 14 residues in the CDR3. With V trimmed by 5 bases and J by 4 bases, 5 bases remained unmatched. Germline V CDR1 and CDR2: LGHDT, YNNKEL (reference sequence). DNA for the CDR3: TGTGCCAGCAGCTCCTGGACTAGCTCAGATACGCAGTATTTT. Residues: CASSSWTSSDTQYF.

This clone was picked up one time. The chain joins TRBV7-2 to TRBJ2-5; TRBD2 matches 8 bases. The CDR3 loop spans 18 amino acids. CDR1 and CDR2 from the germline V gene are SGHTA and FQGNSA. The trim removed 1 base at V and 5 bases at J, leaving 15 bases unmatched. The chain's CDR3 is CASSLVRSASGYRETQYF. The CDR3 region has the DNA TGTGCCAGCAGCTTAGTGCGATCGGCTAGCGGGTATCGGGAGACCCAGTACTTC.

This CDR3 reads CASMKDGHSYEQYF. The CDR3 region has the DNA TGTGCCAGCATGAAGGACGGACACTCCTACGAGCAGTACTTC. This chain connects TRBV2 to TRBJ2-7; D possibly corresponds to TRBD1 (5 bases). The V gene lost 7 bases and the J gene lost 0 bases, with 13 bases spanning the gap. In germline, CDR1 is SNHLY, CDR2 FYNNEI. This CDR3 has 14 amino acids.

V usage is TRBV5-1 and J usage is TRBJ2-2; perhaps TRBD1 as D (6 bases). The CDR3 is 17 residues long. Trimming took 4 bases from V and 5 from J, leaving 21 bases between them. Germline V gene lookup returns CDR1 SGHRS and CDR2 YFSETQ. The CDR3 loop is CASSPGLSGVVTGELFF. In DNA, the CDR3 is TGCGCCAGCAGCCCGGGGTTGTCAGGGGTAGTGACCGGGGAGCTGTTTTTT.

The chain uses TRBV5-5 and TRBJ1-4; D is perhaps TRBD1 (5 bases). Trimming pared 0 bases from V and 5 bases from J, leaving 8 bases between. The CDR3 has 14 amino acids. Germline CDR1 SGHKS, CDR2 YYEKEE (reference sequence). The CDR3 sequence is CASSLAGYNEKLFF. In DNA, the CDR3 is TGTGCCAGCAGCTTGGCAGGGTACAATGAAAAACTGTTTTTT.

V and J are TRBV30 and TRBJ2-7; 12 nucleotides match TRBD2. The V gene end was trimmed by 7 bases and the J gene end by 4 bases; junction bases not matched to a gene: 5. This CDR3 contains 13 residues. Germline V CDR1 and CDR2: GTSNPN, SVGIG (reference sequence). DNA of the CDR3: TGTGCCTTCCGACTAGCGGGGGCATACGAGCAGTACTTC. It yields the protein CAFRLAGAYEQYF.

V is TRBV2 and J is TRBJ2-7, with a tentative D call TRBD2 (5 bases). Germline CDR1 reads SNHLY; CDR2 reads FYNNEI. V was trimmed by 7 bases and J by 3 bases, leaving 19 bases between them. The length of the CDR3 is 15 residues. CDR3 sequence (DNA): TGTGCCAGCACCCGCGGGCAGGTCGACATCTACGAGCAGTACTTC. As protein: CASTRGQVDIYEQYF.

V gene TRBV25-1 combines with J gene TRBJ1-1; 8 nucleotides align to TRBD1. J gave up 5 bases and V 3 bases, and 8 bases lay outside the gene matches. Germline V CDR1 and CDR2: MGHDK, SYGVNS. CDR3 size: 15 residues. CDR3 DNA: TGTGCCAGCAGTGAGGGCCGGACAGGGAGGACTGAAGCTTTCTTT. Encoded protein: CASSEGRTGRTEAFF.

This rearrangement joins TRBV14 to TRBJ2-3; D not resolved. The germline CDR1 and CDR2 sequences are SGHDN and FVKESK. This CDR3 region has 15 residues. V lost 0 bases, J lost 0 bases, and 7 bases lay in between. CDR3 loop: CASSQDKRSTDTQYF. The DNA for the CDR3 is TGTGCCAGCAGCCAAGATAAGCGTAGCACAGATACGCAGTATTTT.

The V gene is TRBV3-1 (or the pseudogene TRBV3-2), the J gene TRBJ2-5, with 8 bases that match TRBD2. Germline assignment: CDR1 LGHDT and CDR2 YNNKEL (reference sequence). After removal of 4 bases from V and 4 bases from J, the junction contained 5 bases not matched to a gene. CDR3 length equals 14 residues. The CDR3 DNA follows: TGTGCCAGCAGCCCCGGGGGGGCGGGAGAGACCCAGTACTTC. Translation gives CASSPGGAGETQYF.

The chain couples TRBV9 to TRBJ2-3; TRBD2 aligns across 9 bases. Trimming cost V 4 bases and J 2 bases; bases outside gene matches: 11. The CDR3 covers 17 residues. The germline gives CDR1 SGDLS, CDR2 YYNGEE. In DNA form, the CDR3 reads TGTGCCAGCAGCCCTATGACCTTAGCGGGGGCCACAGATACGCAGTATTTT. This codes for CASSPMTLAGATDTQYF.